The 17 T cell receptor beta chains below were found in one sample sequenced in a study of monozygotic twins with inflammatory bowel disease. TCRdb re-called the 5' RACE reads and shows each CDR3 protein once, DNA omitted. The sample has approximately 420,000 distinct CDR3 sequences; the top ten hold around 2.5%. Specimen: blood. The source of these receptors is a human donor with ulcerative colitis or Crohn's disease, or a healthy co-twin of an affected twin (not recorded which).

The rearrangement joins TRBV3-1 to TRBJ2-1. CDR3 size: 15 residues. CDR1 and CDR2 from the germline V gene are LGHDT and YNNKEL (reference sequence). The CDR3 loop is CASSQEGLLESEQFF.

The chain's CDR3 is CASSLIRTVNTEAFF. The chain combines TRBV7-2 with TRBJ1-1. Per germline, CDR1 SGHTA and CDR2 FQGNSA. CDR3 size: 15 residues.

The V call is TRBV7-2, the J call TRBJ1-5; TCRdb returns TRBD1, unconfirmable since there is no DNA. Germline V CDR1 and CDR2: SGHTA, FQGNSA. This CDR3 is built from 13 residues. CDR3: CASSLDGRGRQHF.

The genes are TRBV5-6 and TRBJ2-5. The CDR3 loop spans 13 amino acids. Germline CDR1 and CDR2: SGHDT and YYEEEE. The CDR3 spells CASSPTAQETQYF.

CDR3 amino acids: CASSATSGNQPQHF. The genes are TRBV7-2 and TRBJ1-5. The CDR3 has 14 amino acids. Looked up from germline, CDR1 is SGHTA and CDR2 is FQGNSA.

The chain links TRBV4-2 to TRBJ1-2; the D call from TCRdb, TRBD1, cannot be confirmed without DNA. The CDR3 totals 16 residues. Germline CDR1 LGHNA, CDR2 YNFKEQ. CDR3 region: CASSQDPGTGAGGYTF.

The chain joins TRBV13 to TRBJ2-5; the TCRdb D gene call, TRBD1, has no DNA to confirm it. This CDR3 region has 13 residues. Germline-derived CDR1 and CDR2 are PRHDT and FYEKMQ (reference sequence). Here the CDR3 reads CASSSGRLGTQYF.

The chain combines TRBV28 with TRBJ2-1. This CDR3 has 11 amino acids. Germline-derived CDR1 and CDR2 are MDHEN and SYDVKM. The CDR3 spells CASSLLLEQFF.

This sequence joins TRBV19 and TRBJ2-1. This CDR3 spans 13 amino acids. Per the germline V gene, CDR1 is LNHDA and CDR2 is SQIVND (reference sequence). The CDR3 loop is CASSITPNDEQFF.

V gene TRBV20-1 combines with J gene TRBJ2-2; TCRdb selects TRBD2, and the lack of DNA leaves this call unchecked. This CDR3 has 15 amino acids. Per the germline V gene, CDR1 is DFQATT and CDR2 is SNEGSKA (reference sequence). CDR3 region: CSARGVTSGTGELFF.

V gene TRBV7-9 combines with J gene TRBJ2-7; the TCRdb D gene call, TRBD1, has no DNA to confirm it. The germline gives CDR1 SEHNR, CDR2 FQNEAQ (reference sequence). The CDR3 is 11 residues long. This CDR3 reads CASSHTGEQYF.

The chain uses TRBV5-1 and TRBJ2-1. Germline V gene data show CDR1 as SGHRS and CDR2 as YFSETQ. The CDR3 extends over 16 amino acids. CDR3 sequence reads: CASSLGGAGVLNEQFF.

The rearrangement links TRBV20-1 to TRBJ1-2. Germline loops: CDR1 DFQATT, CDR2 SNEGSKA (reference sequence). The CDR3 length is 14 residues. CDR3 sequence reads: CSARGFGANYGYTF.

The rearrangement links TRBV27 to TRBJ2-3; the D call from TCRdb, TRBD1, cannot be confirmed without DNA. This CDR3 spans 15 amino acids. CDR1 and CDR2 from the germline V gene are MNHEY and SMNVEV (reference sequence). The chain's CDR3 is CASRGERGNTDTQYF.

V usage is TRBV11-2 and J usage is TRBJ2-2; lacking DNA, the TRBD1 call made by TCRdb goes unchecked. Germline CDR1 reads SGHAT; CDR2 reads FQNNGV. This CDR3 is built from 15 residues. The CDR3 protein is CASSHSGELTGELFF.

The chain couples TRBV10-3 to TRBJ2-1; with no DNA, the TCRdb D assignment of TRBD1 cannot be verified. CDR3 length equals 15 residues. Germline values: CDR1 ENHRY, CDR2 SYGVKD. The CDR3 spells CAISEFSAIGDEQFF.

The chain joins TRBV5-6 to TRBJ2-7; TCRdb's D call, TRBD1, is unchecked because there is no DNA. Germline CDR1 and CDR2: SGHDT and YYEEEE. The CDR3 covers 15 residues. CDR3 region: CASSLKGQYFYEQYF.